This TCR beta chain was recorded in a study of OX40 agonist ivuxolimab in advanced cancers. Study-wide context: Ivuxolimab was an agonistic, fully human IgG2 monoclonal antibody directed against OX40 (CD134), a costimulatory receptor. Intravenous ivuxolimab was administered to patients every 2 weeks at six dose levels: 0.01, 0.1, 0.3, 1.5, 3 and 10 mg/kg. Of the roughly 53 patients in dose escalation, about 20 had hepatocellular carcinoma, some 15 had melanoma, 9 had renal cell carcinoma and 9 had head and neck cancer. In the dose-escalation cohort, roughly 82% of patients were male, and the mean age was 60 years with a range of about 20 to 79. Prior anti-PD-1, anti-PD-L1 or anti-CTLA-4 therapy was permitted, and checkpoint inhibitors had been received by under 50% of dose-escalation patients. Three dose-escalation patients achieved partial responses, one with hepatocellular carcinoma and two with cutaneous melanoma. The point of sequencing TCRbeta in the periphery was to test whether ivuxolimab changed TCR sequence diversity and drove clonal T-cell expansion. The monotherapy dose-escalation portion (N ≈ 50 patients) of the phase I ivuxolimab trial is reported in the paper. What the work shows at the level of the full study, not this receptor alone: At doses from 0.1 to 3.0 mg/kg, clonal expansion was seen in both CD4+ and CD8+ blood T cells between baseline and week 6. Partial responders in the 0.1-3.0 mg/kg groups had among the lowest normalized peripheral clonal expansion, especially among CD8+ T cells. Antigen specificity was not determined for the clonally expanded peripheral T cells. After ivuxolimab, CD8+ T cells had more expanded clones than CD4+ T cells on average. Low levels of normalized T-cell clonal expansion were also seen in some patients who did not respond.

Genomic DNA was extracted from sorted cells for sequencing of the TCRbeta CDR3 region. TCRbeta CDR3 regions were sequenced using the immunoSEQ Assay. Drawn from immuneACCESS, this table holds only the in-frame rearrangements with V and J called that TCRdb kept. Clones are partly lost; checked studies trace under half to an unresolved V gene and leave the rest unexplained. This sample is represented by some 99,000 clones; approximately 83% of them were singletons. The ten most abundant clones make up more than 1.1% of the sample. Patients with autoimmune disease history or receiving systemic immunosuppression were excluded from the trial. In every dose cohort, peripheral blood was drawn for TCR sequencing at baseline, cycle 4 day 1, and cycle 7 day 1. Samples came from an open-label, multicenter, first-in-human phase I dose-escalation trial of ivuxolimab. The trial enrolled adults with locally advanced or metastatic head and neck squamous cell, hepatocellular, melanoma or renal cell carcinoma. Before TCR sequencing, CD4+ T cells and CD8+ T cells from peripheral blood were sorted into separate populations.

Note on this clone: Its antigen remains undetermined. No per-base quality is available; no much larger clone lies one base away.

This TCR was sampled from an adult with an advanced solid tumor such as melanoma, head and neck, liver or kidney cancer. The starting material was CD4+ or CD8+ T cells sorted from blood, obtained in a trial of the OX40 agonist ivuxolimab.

The CDR3 sequence is CASSQGTGLAEQFF. The DNA is TGTGCCAGCAGCCAAGGGACAGGGCTGGCTGAGCAGTTCTTC. The chain links TRBV4-2 with TRBJ2-1, with 8 bases aligning to TRBD1. Measured from the cysteine to the phenylalanine, the CDR3 is 14 residues long. This entry keeps only the CDR3 DNA: 42 bases, framed from base 1. CDR1 and CDR2, per the germline V gene, are LGHNA and YNFKEQ. Trimming takes 1 base off V and 9 bases off J; junction bases not matched to a gene: 5.